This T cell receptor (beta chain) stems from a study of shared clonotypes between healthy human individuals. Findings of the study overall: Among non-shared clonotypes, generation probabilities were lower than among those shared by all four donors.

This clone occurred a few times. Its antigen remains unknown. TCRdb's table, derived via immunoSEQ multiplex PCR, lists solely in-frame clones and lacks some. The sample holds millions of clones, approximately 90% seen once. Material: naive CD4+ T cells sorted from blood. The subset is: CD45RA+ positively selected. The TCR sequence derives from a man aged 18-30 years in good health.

The DNA for the CDR3 is TGTGCCAGCAGCCCCGGGACAGGTTGGGAAAAACTGTTTTTT. Translated: CASSPGTGWEKLFF. The chain has TRBV7-9 and TRBJ1-4, with 8 bases lining up with TRBD1. Germline-derived CDR1 and CDR2 are SEHNR and FQNEAQ (reference sequence). The J segment lost 8 bases and the V segment lost 5 bases, leaving 7 bases of the junction unmatched. The CDR3 covers 14 residues. Combining the CDR3 with reference TRBV7-9 and TRBJ1-4 gives the whole variable domain DTGVSQNPRHKITKRGQNVTFRCDPISEHNRLYWYRQTLGQGPEFLTYFQNEAQLEKSRLLSDRFSAERPKGSFSTLEIQRTEQGDSAMYLCASSPGTGWEKLFFGSGTQLSVL.